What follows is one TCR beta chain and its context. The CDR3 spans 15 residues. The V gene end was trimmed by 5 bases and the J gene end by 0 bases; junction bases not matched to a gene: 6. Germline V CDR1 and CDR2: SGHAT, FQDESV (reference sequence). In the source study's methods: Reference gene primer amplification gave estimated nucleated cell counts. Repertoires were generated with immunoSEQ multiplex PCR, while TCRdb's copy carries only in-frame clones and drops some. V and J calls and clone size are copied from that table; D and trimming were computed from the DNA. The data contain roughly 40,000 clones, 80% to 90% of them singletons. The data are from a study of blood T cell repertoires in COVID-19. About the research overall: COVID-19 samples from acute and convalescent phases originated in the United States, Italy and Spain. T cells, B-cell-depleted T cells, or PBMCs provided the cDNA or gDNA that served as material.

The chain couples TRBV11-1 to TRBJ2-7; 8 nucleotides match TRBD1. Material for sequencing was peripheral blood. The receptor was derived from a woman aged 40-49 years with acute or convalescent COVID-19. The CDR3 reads CASSLDRGLSYEQYF. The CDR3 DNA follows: TGTGCCAGCAGCCTCGACAGGGGCCTCTCCTACGAGCAGTACTTC.